The 15 T cell receptor beta chains below were found in one sample sequenced in a study of cytomegalovirus exposure and HLA in healthy donors. A multiplex PCR was run with 60 Vbeta primers and 13 Jbeta primers. Using immunoSEQ multiplex PCR, the repertoire was profiled, and TCRdb retains in-frame clones only, with some absent. This sample's table reports around 70,000 clones. Input material: PBMCs. The receptors shown here come from a female donor in good health and CMV-seropositive.

The V gene is TRBV19, the J gene TRBJ1-1, with 7 bases that match TRBD1. Trimming cost V 6 bases and J 1 base; bases outside gene matches: 2. Germline V CDR1 and CDR2: LNHDA, SQIVND (reference sequence). CDR3 length: 13 residues. The CDR3 protein is CASSQGENTEAFF. CDR3 in DNA: TGTGCCAGTAGCCAGGGGGAGAACACTGAAGCTTTCTTT.

The chain links TRBV9 to TRBJ2-1; D gene uncertain. Germline CDR1 reads SGDLS; CDR2 reads YYNGEE. The V end lost 0 bases, the J end lost 4 bases, and 5 bases lay between the germline ends. The CDR3 spans 13 residues. CDR3 nucleotides: TGTGCCAGCAGCGTAGACTTATACAATGAGCAGTTCTTC. Its translation: CASSVDLYNEQFF.

This chain joins TRBV5-1 and TRBJ2-7; 14 bases agree with TRBD2. The CDR3 contains 15 residues. After removal of 4 bases from V and 6 bases from J, the junction contained 6 bases not matched to a gene. Germline V lookup: CDR1 SGHRS, CDR2 YFSETQ. CDR3 amino acids: CASSTEGLAGVEQYF. CDR3 DNA sequence: TGCGCCAGCAGCACGGAGGGACTAGCGGGAGTCGAGCAGTACTTC.

This chain connects TRBV28 to TRBJ2-7; D perhaps matches TRBD1 (6 bases). This CDR3 spans 14 amino acids. Germline V gene data show CDR1 as MDHEN and CDR2 as SYDVKM. The V and J ends lost 2 bases and 0 bases respectively, with 8 bases between them. The CDR3 coding sequence is TGTGCCAGCAGTTTAGGGGGCAGCTCCTACGAGCAGTACTTC. This translates into CASSLGGSSYEQYF.

The chain uses TRBV6-6 and TRBJ1-1, with D unresolved. This CDR3 is built from 12 residues. CDR1 MNHNY and CDR2 SVGAGI come from the germline V gene (reference sequence). V lost 6 bases to trimming and J lost 10 bases, with 15 bases between them. In nucleotides, the CDR3 is TGTGCCAGCAGCGACAAGCCCCGGGGAGCTTTCTTT. Translating gives CASSDKPRGAFF.

The rearrangement uses TRBV18 and TRBJ1-5; 9 bases are a match to TRBD1. Germline loops: CDR1 KGHSH, CDR2 LQKENI. The V segment lost 7 bases and the J segment 14 bases; nucleotides outside the gene matches: 12. The CDR3 sequence is 13 residues long. The CDR3 nucleotides read TGTGCCAGCTTGGAAACAGGGGGCACCCGGGAGCATTTT. Protein: CASLETGGTREHF. Full variable domain (missing parts from reference TRBV18 and TRBJ1-5): NAGVMQNPRHLVRRRGQEARLRCSPMKGHSHVYWYRQLPEEGLKFMVYLQKENIIDESGMPKERFSAEFPKEGPSILRIQQVVRGDSAAYFCASLETGGTREHFGDGTRLSIL.

V gene TRBV19 combines with J gene TRBJ1-5; TRBD1 matches 7 bases. Trimming took 5 bases from V and 6 from J; bases not matched to a gene: 7. The CDR3 covers 14 residues. The germline gives CDR1 LNHDA, CDR2 SQIVND (reference sequence). CDR3 in amino acids: CASSPGQSRQPQHF. The CDR3 DNA reads as TGTGCCAGTAGTCCGGGACAGTCACGTCAGCCCCAGCATTTT.

This chain connects TRBV29-1 to TRBJ2-3, with a weak D call TRBD2 (5 bases). The CDR3 totals 12 residues. V lost 8 bases, J lost 3 bases, and 12 bases lay in between. Germline V gene sequence: CDR1 SQVTM, CDR2 ANQGSEA. This chain's CDR3 is CSSCRGTDTQYF. For the CDR3, the DNA is TGCAGCTCTTGCCGGGGAACAGATACGCAGTATTTT.

The chain links TRBV15 to TRBJ1-1; TRBD1 agrees at 7 bases. Trimming took 1 base from V and 7 from J; bases not matched to a gene: 6. This CDR3 has 14 amino acids. Germline-derived CDR1 and CDR2 are LNHNV and YYDKDF (reference sequence). The CDR3 spells CATSRGGDSLEAFF. The CDR3 DNA follows: TGTGCCACCAGCAGAGGCGGGGACAGCCTTGAAGCTTTCTTT.

The V gene is TRBV29-1, the J gene TRBJ1-1; weak D call: TRBD1 (5 bases). Trimming stripped 0 bases from V and 1 base from J, with 15 bases between. The CDR3 sequence is 16 residues long. Germline CDR1 and CDR2: SQVTM and ANQGSEA. CDR3 DNA: TGCAGCGTTGAAGATCGCGGGGGGGGGACGAACACTGAAGCTTTCTTT. It is translated as CSVEDRGGGTNTEAFF.

V usage is TRBV7-8 and J usage is TRBJ2-7; 10 bases are shared with TRBD1. CDR3 size: 17 residues. Germline V gives CDR1 SGHVS, CDR2 FQNEAQ. The V and J ends lost 2 bases and 4 bases, in that order; junction bases with no gene match: 11. The CDR3 nucleotides are TGTGCCAGCAGCTTAACTTTGGGACAGGGGTCCACTTACGAGCAGTACTTC. Protein product: CASSLTLGQGSTYEQYF.

V gene TRBV19 combines with J gene TRBJ2-1, with TRBD1 identical over 10 bases. Germline V gene lookup returns CDR1 LNHDA and CDR2 SQIVND (reference sequence). The CDR3 totals 13 residues. V shed 3 bases, J shed 9 bases, and the junction held 2 bases outside the gene matches. The CDR3 here is CASSIGTGVEQFF. The CDR3 DNA follows: TGTGCCAGTAGTATCGGGACAGGGGTTGAGCAGTTCTTC.

The J gene is TRBJ2-1, the V gene TRBV7-8, with TRBD1 as a possible D gene (5 bases). CDR1 is SGHVS, CDR2 FQNEAQ, per germline. With 3 bases removed from V and 2 bases from J, the gap between germline ends came to 5 bases. The CDR3 is 13 amino acids. DNA of the CDR3: TGTGCCAGCAGCTTGGGGCCCTACAATGAGCAGTTCTTC. Its translation: CASSLGPYNEQFF.

The chain is built from TRBV18 and TRBJ2-1; 9 bases are shared with TRBD2. Germline V lookup: CDR1 KGHSH, CDR2 LQKENI. The CDR3 spans 16 residues. Trimming took 6 bases from V and 1 from J; bases not matched to a gene: 7. In nucleotides, the CDR3 is TGTGCCAGCTCGCCCACCCTAGCGGGGTCCTACAATGAGCAGTTCTTC. Residues: CASSPTLAGSYNEQFF. The full variable domain, with the rest looked up from reference TRBV18 and TRBJ2-1, is NAGVMQNPRHLVRRRGQEARLRCSPMKGHSHVYWYRQLPEEGLKFMVYLQKENIIDESGMPKERFSAEFPKEGPSILRIQQVVRGDSAAYFCASSPTLAGSYNEQFFGPGTRLTVL.

This chain joins TRBV11-2 and TRBJ1-2, with D unresolved. Germline CDR1 is SGHAT and CDR2 is FQNNGV. CDR3 length: 14 residues. V was shortened by 5 bases and J by 0 bases, with 10 bases between the two germline ends. The CDR3 sequence is CASSVTHSNYGYTF. CDR3 nucleotide sequence: TGTGCCAGCAGCGTCACCCACTCTAACTATGGCTACACCTTC.